The rows below give T cell receptor beta chains drawn from one sample of a study of CD8 T cells in ankylosing spondylitis. TCRdb fed the 5' RACE reads into MiXCR, producing one record per CDR3 protein. Of under 850,000 distinct CDR3 sequences listed, 19% were seen once; the top ten hold about a fifth. The sample consisted of blood, either unsorted or a sorted T cell fraction (not recorded which). The receptors originated from a male donor with ankylosing spondylitis. Each CDR3 is given without its conserved first and last residue. Fields, in order: J gene, CDR3 length, V gene, CDR3 protein.

TRBJ1-5	14	TRBV4-2	ASSPLGQGGNQPQH
TRBJ1-1	11	TRBV12-3/TRBV12-4	ASRQGARPEAF
TRBJ2-1	11	TRBV3-1	ASSPRDAQGQF
TRBJ2-1	11	TRBV10-2	ASRAPTYNEQF
TRBJ1-3	13	TRBV6-1	ASSGPGTGGYTIY
TRBJ2-7	11	TRBV5-6	ASSLEWNYEQY
TRBJ2-7	13	TRBV7-4	ASSHNREFAYEQY
TRBJ2-7	13	TRBV7-9	ASRVQGAEANEQY
TRBJ2-3	16	TRBV11-2	ASSLELAGQQGTDTQY
TRBJ1-4	13	TRBV9	ASSVRESTNEKLF
TRBJ2-7	14	TRBV30	AWKLLPGFGPYEQY
TRBJ2-1	13	TRBV12-3/TRBV12-4	ASSFSPAAYNEQF
TRBJ2-3	10	TRBV3-1	ASSHGSLPGY
TRBJ1-2	12	TRBV28	ASSLMGSAYGYT
TRBJ1-2	13	TRBV6-5	ASSYSRTSVRGYT
TRBJ2-7	12	TRBV3-1	ASSPDSGPYEQY
TRBJ1-2	14	TRBV29-1	SVEKTGVPANYGYT
TRBJ2-7	12	TRBV7-9	ASSLSLVGSEQY
TRBJ2-1	10	TRBV27	ARTGGNNEQF
TRBJ2-2	11	TRBV12-3/TRBV12-4	ASSPKVIGELF
TRBJ2-3	12	TRBV13	ASSFERSTDTQY
TRBJ1-6	10	TRBV28	ASSLMGAPLH
TRBJ2-2	14	TRBV4-1	ASSQQFGGGAGELF
TRBJ2-3	15	TRBV4-1	ASSQVRMGAGTDTQY
TRBJ2-7	14	TRBV5-6	ASSLYRGLPSYEQY
TRBJ2-1	10	TRBV7-9	ASSTLPNEQF
TRBJ2-7	14	TRBV14	ASSHEASGTIYEQY
TRBJ1-1	14	TRBV15	ATRIRDGGGRTEAF
TRBJ2-1	14	TRBV20-1	SASLGGWSSYNEQF
TRBJ2-1	15	TRBV7-9	ASSPPTSGRGPHEQF
TRBJ2-1	13	TRBV12-3/TRBV12-4	ASSLGGDRGYEQF
TRBJ1-1	14	TRBV7-7	ASSSPRSGGLGEAF
TRBJ2-1	13	TRBV6-5	ASSTRIPGYNEQF
TRBJ2-5	11	TRBV9	ASSVDQGGTQY
TRBJ1-1	13	TRBV7-3	ASSPTGQLNTEAF
TRBJ2-7	14	TRBV5-1	ASSLALVFPADEQY
TRBJ2-2	16	TRBV28	ASSSLLDGAMGTGELF
TRBJ1-2	13	TRBV2	ASKRGRGPNYGYT
TRBJ2-7	14	TRBV20-1	SARDGRTELSYEQY